Below, one TCR beta chain is given with its context. Generated by immunoSEQ multiplex PCR, the TCRdb table keeps only in-frame clones and is missing some. Of under 200,000 clones listed, 86% are singletons. This specimen comes from a study of blood T cell repertoires in COVID-19. Specimen: peripheral blood. This TCR came from a man aged 65 to 85 with acute or convalescent COVID-19.

The CDR3 here is CASSLGYRVLHEQYF. The CDR3 DNA is TGTGCCAGCAGCTTAGGCTACAGGGTCCTTCACGAGCAGTACTTC. V is TRBV7-2 and J is TRBJ2-7, with D possibly matching TRBD1 (6 bases). With 1 base removed from V and 5 bases from J, the gap between germline ends came to 15 bases. The CDR3 has 15 residues. CDR1 and CDR2 (germline): SGHTA, FQGNSA.